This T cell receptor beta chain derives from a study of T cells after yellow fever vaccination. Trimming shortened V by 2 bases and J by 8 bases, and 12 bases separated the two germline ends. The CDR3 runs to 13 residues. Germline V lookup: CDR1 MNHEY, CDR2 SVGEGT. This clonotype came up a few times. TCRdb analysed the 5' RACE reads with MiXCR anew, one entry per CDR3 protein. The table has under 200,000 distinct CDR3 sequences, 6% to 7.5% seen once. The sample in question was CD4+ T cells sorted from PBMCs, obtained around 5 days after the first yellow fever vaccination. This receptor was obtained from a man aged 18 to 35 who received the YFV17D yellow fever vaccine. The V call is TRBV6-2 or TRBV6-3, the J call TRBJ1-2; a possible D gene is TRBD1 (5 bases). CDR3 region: CASSYQRDRGYTF. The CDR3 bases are TGTGCCAGCAGTTACCAGCGGGACCGAGGCTACACCTTC.